These 20 T cell receptor beta chains share one sample of origin, sequenced in a study of neoadjuvant anti-PD-1 for oral cavity cancer. Data came from immunoSEQ multiplex PCR; TCRdb stores just in-frame clones and leaves some out. The repertoire holds 50,000 to 65,000 clones, with around 80% as singletons. Sequenced material: PBMCs, taken before nivolumab (anti-PD-1) treatment. The receptors originated from a person aged 35-79 years with oral cavity squamous cell carcinoma.

CDR3 in amino acids: CASSYVVRERYF. For the CDR3, the DNA is TGTGCCAGCAGCTATGTGGTGCGGGAACGGTACTTC. The V gene is TRBV11-2, the J gene TRBJ2-5, with D tentatively TRBD2 (6 bases). Germline values: CDR1 SGHAT, CDR2 FQNNGV. Trimming stripped 4 bases from V and 13 bases from J, with 16 bases between. CDR3 size: 12 residues.

The rearrangement uses TRBV5-1 and TRBJ2-2; TRBD2 matches 7 bases. This CDR3 contains 15 residues. The V segment lost 4 bases and the J segment 0 bases; nucleotides outside the gene matches: 3. Looked up from germline, CDR1 is SGHRS and CDR2 is YFSETQ. CDR3 nucleotide sequence: TGCGCCAGCAGCCGGACTAGGACGAACACCGGGGAGCTGTTTTTT. The encoded protein is CASSRTRTNTGELFF.

The chain has TRBV7-7 and TRBJ2-5; TRBD2 agrees at 9 bases. J lost 4 bases, V lost 3 bases, and 3 bases had no gene match. Per the germline V gene, CDR1 is SSHAT and CDR2 is FNYEAQ (reference sequence). The CDR3 runs 14 residues. CDR3: CASSFSGGSETQYF. Written as DNA, the CDR3 is TGTGCCAGCAGCTTTAGCGGGGGATCAGAGACCCAGTACTTC.

This clone was detected only a few times. The CDR3 DNA follows: TGTGCCAGTAGTATTGACAGGGGGAATTCACCCCTCCACTTT. This codes for CASSIDRGNSPLHF. The chain is built from TRBV19 and TRBJ1-6, with 9 bases identical to TRBD1. V was clipped by 3 bases and J by 7 bases; unmatched bases: 1. This CDR3 is built from 14 residues. The germline V gene encodes CDR1 LNHDA and CDR2 SQIVND (reference sequence).

This sequence joins TRBV5-1 and TRBJ1-4; D possibly corresponds to TRBD1 (5 bases). The V gene lost 4 bases and the J gene lost 5 bases, with 15 bases spanning the gap. Germline-derived CDR1 and CDR2 are SGHRS and YFSETQ. This CDR3 spans 15 amino acids. This chain's CDR3 is CASSPLGGINEKLFF. The CDR3 DNA reads TGCGCCAGCAGCCCCCTCGGGGGAATAAATGAAAAACTGTTTTTT.

V is TRBV25-1 and J is TRBJ1-1; the D is unclear. The V end lost 3 bases, the J end lost 1 base, and 9 bases lay between the germline ends. Germline values: CDR1 MGHDK, CDR2 SYGVNS. The CDR3 has 14 amino acids. The CDR3 loop reads CASSERNRNTEAFF. The CDR3 DNA follows: TGTGCCAGCAGTGAGAGAAACAGGAACACTGAAGCTTTCTTT.

The gene calls are TRBV7-8 and TRBJ2-6, with D perhaps matching TRBD1 (6 bases). This CDR3 spans 17 amino acids. CDR1 is SGHVS, CDR2 FQNEAQ, per germline. Trimming left V 6 bases short and J 0 bases short, with 15 bases between. The CDR3 region is CASRPGQYDSGANVLTF. DNA for the CDR3: TGTGCCAGCAGACCAGGACAGTACGACTCTGGGGCCAACGTCCTGACTTTC.

This clone turned up a few times. The chain carries TRBV15 and TRBJ1-5; 7 nucleotides agree with TRBD1. The CDR3 contains 15 residues. CDR1 and CDR2 (germline): LNHNV, YYDKDF (reference sequence). V shed 0 bases and J 7 bases; nucleotides not matched to a gene: 6. CDR3 DNA: TGTGCCACCAGCAGAGATCCAGGGGGAGGCCAGCCCCAGCATTTT. As protein: CATSRDPGGGQPQHF.

The chain carries TRBV28 and TRBJ2-3, with a possible D match to TRBD2 (6 bases). Trimming took off 5 bases at V and 0 bases at J, with 15 bases between the two ends. This CDR3 region has 16 residues. CDR1 and CDR2 (germline): MDHEN, SYDVKM. The CDR3 sequence is CASSETGGESTDTQYF. The CDR3 bases are TGTGCCAGCAGTGAAACGGGCGGGGAGAGCACAGATACGCAGTATTTT.

The chain is built from TRBV11-2 and TRBJ1-1; D unresolved. Trimming removed 4 bases at V and 2 bases at J, with 17 bases between. CDR3 length: 16 residues. Per germline, CDR1 SGHAT and CDR2 FQNNGV. CDR3 sequence reads: CASSSISRTVNTEAFF. CDR3 in DNA: TGTGCCAGCAGCTCAATATCCAGGACGGTAAACACTGAAGCTTTCTTT.

This clone was found a few times. The chain recombines TRBV9 with TRBJ2-2; 8 bases line up with TRBD1. Germline CDR1 and CDR2: SGDLS and YYNGEE. Trimming removed 0 bases from V and 5 bases from J; junction bases left unmatched: 3. This CDR3 has 15 residues. DNA for the CDR3: TGTGCCAGCAGCGTAGCACAGGGGGTAACCGGGGAGCTGTTTTTT. The encoded protein is CASSVAQGVTGELFF.

The V and J genes are TRBV7-2 and TRBJ2-1; maybe TRBD2 (6 bases). Germline CDR1 reads SGHTA; CDR2 reads FQGNSA. The V end was cut by 5 bases, the J end by 7 bases, with 15 bases between. The CDR3 consists of 14 residues. CDR3 nucleotide sequence: TGTGCCAGCAGCGTAGAGGGACTGGCGAATGAGCAGTTCTTC. Its protein product is CASSVEGLANEQFF. The variable domain in full, with the rest retrieved from reference TRBV7-2 and TRBJ2-1, is GAGVSQSPSNKVTEKGKDVELRCDPISGHTALYWYRQSLGQGLEFLIYFQGNSAPDKSGLPSDRFSAERTGGSVSTLTIQRTQQEDSAVYLCASSVEGLANEQFFGPGTRLTVL.

This clone appeared once. The chain recombines TRBV7-9 with TRBJ2-5, with unresolved D. The germline V gene has CDR1 SEHNR and CDR2 FQNEAQ (reference sequence). The CDR3 runs to 17 residues. V gave up 5 bases and J gave up 5 bases, with 24 bases separating them. This chain's CDR3 is CASSDPGPNRRVETQYF. The CDR3 coding sequence is TGTGCCAGCAGCGACCCGGGCCCCAATCGGAGAGTTGAGACCCAGTACTTC. The whole variable domain, filled in from reference TRBV7-9 and TRBJ2-5, reads DTGVSQNPRHKITKRGQNVTFRCDPISEHNRLYWYRQTLGQGPEFLTYFQNEAQLEKSRLLSDRFSAERPKGSFSTLEIQRTEQGDSAMYLCASSDPGPNRRVETQYFGPGTRLLVL.

The chain has TRBV6-6 and TRBJ2-7, with 11 bases lining up with TRBD2. V lost 0 bases to trimming and J lost 6 bases; unmatched junction nucleotides: 4. This CDR3 has 15 residues. CDR1 is MNHNY, CDR2 SVGAGI, per germline (reference sequence). DNA of the CDR3: TGTGCCAGCAGTTACTCGGGACTAGCGGTCTTCGAGCAGTACTTC. Translated, it gives CASSYSGLAVFEQYF.

This clone was observed once. The chain joins TRBV28 to TRBJ2-7, with TRBD2 identical over 11 bases. This CDR3 comprises 19 residues. The ends lost 5 bases at V and 1 base at J; junction bases unmatched: 16. Per the germline V gene, CDR1 is MDHEN and CDR2 is SYDVKM. CDR3: CASSPLMNPSGRNSYEQYF. CDR3 in DNA: TGTGCCAGCAGTCCCCTCATGAATCCTAGCGGGAGGAATTCCTACGAGCAGTACTTC.

This clone was detected a few times. The V call is TRBV4-1, the J call TRBJ1-1; 7 nucleotides agree with TRBD1. The length of the CDR3 is 15 residues. Trimming removed 5 bases from V and 4 bases from J; junction bases left unmatched: 10. Per germline, CDR1 MGHRA and CDR2 YSYEKL. The chain's CDR3 is CASSFPNTGATEAFF. Written as DNA, the CDR3 is TGCGCCAGCAGCTTTCCGAACACAGGGGCCACTGAAGCTTTCTTT.

The chain links TRBV10-3 to TRBJ1-2, with 8 bases lining up with TRBD1. Germline lookup yields CDR1 ENHRY and CDR2 SYGVKD. There are 14 residues in the CDR3. V dropped 2 bases and J dropped 6; count of bases not matched to a gene: 5. CDR3 nucleotides: TGTGCCATCAGTGAGACAGGGGGATCGGATGGCTACACCTTC. Residues: CAISETGGSDGYTF.

In this sample, this clone turned up a few times. This chain joins TRBV18 and TRBJ2-7; D gene ambiguous. CDR3 size: 12 residues. The V gene lost 2 bases and the J gene lost 3 bases, with 5 bases spanning the gap. Germline lookup yields CDR1 KGHSH and CDR2 LQKENI. The chain's CDR3 is CASSPGYYEQYF. DNA for the CDR3: TGTGCCAGCTCACCAGGTTACTACGAGCAGTACTTC. Variable domain in full (rest from reference TRBV18 and TRBJ2-7): NAGVMQNPRHLVRRRGQEARLRCSPMKGHSHVYWYRQLPEEGLKFMVYLQKENIIDESGMPKERFSAEFPKEGPSILRIQQVVRGDSAAYFCASSPGYYEQYFGPGTRLTVT.

The V call is TRBV2, the J call TRBJ2-3, with D unclear. Germline V gene sequence: CDR1 SNHLY, CDR2 FYNNEI. The V end lost 4 bases, the J end lost 6 bases, and 5 bases lay between the germline ends. This CDR3 is built from 11 residues. CDR3 sequence reads: CASSVADTQYF. CDR3 nucleotide sequence: TGTGCCAGCAGTGTGGCGGATACGCAGTATTTT. Together with reference TRBV2 and TRBJ2-3, the CDR3 gives the full variable domain: EPEVTQTPSHQVTQMGQEVILRCVPISNHLYFYWYRQILGQKVEFLVSFYNNEISEKSEIFDDQFSVERPDGSNFTLKIRSTKLEDSAMYFCASSVADTQYFGPGTRLTVL.

This chain links TRBV28 with TRBJ1-2, with 7 bases aligning to TRBD1. V was pared by 4 bases and J by 8 bases, with 10 bases of the junction left unmatched. The germline CDR1 and CDR2 sequences are MDHEN and SYDVKM. This CDR3 has 14 amino acids. The CDR3 coding sequence is TGTGCCAGCAGTTCGGGACAGAGCTATGAAGGCTACACCTTC. It codes for CASSSGQSYEGYTF.